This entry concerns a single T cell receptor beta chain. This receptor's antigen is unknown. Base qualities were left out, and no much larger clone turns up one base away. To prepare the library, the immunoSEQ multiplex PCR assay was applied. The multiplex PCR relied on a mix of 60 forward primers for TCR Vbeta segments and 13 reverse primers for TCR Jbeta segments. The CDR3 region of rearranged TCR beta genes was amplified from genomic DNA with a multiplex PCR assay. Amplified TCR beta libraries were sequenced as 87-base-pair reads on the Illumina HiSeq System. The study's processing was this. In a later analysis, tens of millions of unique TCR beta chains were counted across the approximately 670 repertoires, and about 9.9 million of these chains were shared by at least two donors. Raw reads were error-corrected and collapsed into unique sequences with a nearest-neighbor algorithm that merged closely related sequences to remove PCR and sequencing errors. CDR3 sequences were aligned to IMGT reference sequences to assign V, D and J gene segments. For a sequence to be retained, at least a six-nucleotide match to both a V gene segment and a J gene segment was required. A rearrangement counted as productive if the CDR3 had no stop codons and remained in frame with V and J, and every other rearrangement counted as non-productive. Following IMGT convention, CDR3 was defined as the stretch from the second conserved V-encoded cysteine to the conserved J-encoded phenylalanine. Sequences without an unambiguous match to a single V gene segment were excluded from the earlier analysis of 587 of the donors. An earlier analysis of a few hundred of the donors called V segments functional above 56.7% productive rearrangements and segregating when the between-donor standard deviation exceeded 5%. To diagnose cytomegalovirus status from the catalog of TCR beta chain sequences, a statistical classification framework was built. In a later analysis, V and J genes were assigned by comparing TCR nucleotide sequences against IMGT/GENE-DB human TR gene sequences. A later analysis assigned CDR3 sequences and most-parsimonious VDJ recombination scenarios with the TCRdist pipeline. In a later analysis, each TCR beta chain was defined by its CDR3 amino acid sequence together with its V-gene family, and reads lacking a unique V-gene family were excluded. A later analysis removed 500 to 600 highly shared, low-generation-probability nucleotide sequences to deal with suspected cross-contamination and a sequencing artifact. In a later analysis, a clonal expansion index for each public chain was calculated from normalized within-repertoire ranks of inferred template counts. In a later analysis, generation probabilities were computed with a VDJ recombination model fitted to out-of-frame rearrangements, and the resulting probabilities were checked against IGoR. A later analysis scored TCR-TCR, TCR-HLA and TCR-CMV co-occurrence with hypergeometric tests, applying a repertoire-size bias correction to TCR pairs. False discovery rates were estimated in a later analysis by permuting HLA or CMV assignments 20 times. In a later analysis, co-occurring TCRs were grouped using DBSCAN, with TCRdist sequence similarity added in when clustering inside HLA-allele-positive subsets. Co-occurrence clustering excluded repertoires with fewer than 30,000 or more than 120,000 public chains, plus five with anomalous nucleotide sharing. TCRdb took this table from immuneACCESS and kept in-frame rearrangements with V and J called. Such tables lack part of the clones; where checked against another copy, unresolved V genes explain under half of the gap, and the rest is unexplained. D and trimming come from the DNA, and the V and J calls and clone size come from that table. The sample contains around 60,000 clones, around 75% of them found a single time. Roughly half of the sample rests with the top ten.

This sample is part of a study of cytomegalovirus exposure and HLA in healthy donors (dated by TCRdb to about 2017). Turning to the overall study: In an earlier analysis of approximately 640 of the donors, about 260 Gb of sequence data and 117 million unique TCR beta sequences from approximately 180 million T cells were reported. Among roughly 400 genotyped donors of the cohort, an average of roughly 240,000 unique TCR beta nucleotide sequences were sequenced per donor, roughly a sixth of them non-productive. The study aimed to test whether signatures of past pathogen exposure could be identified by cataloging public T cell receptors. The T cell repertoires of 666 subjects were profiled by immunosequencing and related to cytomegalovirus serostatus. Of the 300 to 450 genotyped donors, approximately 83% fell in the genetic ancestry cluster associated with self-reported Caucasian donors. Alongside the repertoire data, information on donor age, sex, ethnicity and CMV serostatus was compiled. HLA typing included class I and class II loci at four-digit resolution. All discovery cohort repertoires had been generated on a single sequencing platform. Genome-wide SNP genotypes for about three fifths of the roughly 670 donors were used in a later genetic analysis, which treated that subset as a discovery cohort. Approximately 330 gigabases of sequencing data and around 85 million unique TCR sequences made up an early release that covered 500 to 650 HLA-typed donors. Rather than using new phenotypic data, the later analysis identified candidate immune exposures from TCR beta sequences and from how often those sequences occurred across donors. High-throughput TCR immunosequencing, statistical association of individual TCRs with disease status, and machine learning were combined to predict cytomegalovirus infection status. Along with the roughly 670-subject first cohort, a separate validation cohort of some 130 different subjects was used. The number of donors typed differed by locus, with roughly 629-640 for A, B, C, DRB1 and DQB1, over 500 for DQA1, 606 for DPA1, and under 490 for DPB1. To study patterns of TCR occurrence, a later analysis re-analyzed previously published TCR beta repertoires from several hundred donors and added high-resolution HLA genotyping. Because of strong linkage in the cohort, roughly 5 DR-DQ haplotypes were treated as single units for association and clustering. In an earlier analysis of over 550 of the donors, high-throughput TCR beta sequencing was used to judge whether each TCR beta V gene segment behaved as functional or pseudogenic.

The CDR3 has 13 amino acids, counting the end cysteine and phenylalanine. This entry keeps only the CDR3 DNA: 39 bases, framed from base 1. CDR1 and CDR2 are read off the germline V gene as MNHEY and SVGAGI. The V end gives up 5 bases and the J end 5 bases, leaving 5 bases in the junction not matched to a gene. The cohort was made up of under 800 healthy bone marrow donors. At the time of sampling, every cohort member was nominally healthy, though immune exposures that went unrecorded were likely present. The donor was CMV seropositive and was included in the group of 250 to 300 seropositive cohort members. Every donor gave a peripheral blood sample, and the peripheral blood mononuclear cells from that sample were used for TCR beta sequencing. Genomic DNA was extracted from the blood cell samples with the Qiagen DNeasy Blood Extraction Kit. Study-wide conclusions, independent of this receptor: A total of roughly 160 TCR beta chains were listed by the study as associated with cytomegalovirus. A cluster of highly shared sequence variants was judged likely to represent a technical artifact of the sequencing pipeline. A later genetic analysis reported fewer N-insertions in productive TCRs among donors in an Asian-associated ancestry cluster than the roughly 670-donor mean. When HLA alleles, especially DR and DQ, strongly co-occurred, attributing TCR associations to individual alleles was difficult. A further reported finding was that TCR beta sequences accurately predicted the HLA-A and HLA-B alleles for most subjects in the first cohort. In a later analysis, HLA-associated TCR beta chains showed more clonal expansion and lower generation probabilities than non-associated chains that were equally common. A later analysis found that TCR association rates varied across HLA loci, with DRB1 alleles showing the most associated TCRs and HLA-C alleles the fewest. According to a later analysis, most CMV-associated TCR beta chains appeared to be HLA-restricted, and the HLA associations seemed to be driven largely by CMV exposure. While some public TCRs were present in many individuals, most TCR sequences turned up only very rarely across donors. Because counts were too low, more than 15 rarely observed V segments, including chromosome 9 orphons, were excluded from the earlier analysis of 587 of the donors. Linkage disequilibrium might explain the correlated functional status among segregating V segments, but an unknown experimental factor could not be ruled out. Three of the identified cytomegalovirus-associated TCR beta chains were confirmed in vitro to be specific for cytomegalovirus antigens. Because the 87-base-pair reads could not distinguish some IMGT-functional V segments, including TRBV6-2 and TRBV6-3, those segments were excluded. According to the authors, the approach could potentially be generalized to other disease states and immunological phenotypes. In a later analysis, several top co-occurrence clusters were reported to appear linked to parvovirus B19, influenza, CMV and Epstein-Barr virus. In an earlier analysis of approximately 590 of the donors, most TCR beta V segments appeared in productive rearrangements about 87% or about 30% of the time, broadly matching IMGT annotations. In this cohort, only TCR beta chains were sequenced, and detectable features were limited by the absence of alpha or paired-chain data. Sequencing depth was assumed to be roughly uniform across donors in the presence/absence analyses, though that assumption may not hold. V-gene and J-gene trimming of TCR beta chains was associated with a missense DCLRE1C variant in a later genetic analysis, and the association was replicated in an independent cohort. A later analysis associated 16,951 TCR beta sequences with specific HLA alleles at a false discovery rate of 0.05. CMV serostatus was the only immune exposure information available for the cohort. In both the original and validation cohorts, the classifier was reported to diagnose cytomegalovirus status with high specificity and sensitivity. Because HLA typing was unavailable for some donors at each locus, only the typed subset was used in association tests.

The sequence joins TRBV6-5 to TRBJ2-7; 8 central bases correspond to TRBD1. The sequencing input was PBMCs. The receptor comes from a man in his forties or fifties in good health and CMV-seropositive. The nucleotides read TGTGCCAGCAGTCGAGGACAGGGCGACGAGCAGTACTTC. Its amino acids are CASSRGQGDEQYF.